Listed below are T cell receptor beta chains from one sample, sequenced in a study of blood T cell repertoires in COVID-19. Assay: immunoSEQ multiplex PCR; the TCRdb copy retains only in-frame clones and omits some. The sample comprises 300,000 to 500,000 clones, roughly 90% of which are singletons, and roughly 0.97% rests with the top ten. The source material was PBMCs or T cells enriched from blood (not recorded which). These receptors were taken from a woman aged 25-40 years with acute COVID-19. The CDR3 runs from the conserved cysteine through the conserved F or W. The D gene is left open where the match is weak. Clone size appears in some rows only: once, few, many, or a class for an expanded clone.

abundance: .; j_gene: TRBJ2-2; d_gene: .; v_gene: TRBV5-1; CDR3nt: TGCGCCAGCAGCTTGGGCGGGGCGAACACCGGGGAGCTGTTTTTT; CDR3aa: CASSLGGANTGELFF
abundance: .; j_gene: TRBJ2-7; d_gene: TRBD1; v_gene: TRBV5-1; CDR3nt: TGCGCCAGCAGCTTGGGGACAGGGGCACAATACGAGCAGTACTTC; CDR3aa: CASSLGTGAQYEQYF
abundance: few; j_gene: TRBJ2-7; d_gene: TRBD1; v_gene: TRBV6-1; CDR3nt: TGTGCCAGCAGCGAAGGCCTGGGACAGACCTACGAGCAGTACTTC; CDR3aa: CASSEGLGQTYEQYF
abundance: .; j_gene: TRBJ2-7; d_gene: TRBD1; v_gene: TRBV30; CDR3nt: TGTGCCTGTACAAGGGACAGCAGCTCCGAGCAGTACTTC; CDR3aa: CACTRDSSSEQYF
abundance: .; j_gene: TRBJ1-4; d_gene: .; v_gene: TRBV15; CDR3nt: TGTGCCACCAGCACCGGGTTCGTGACTGAAAAACTGTTTTTT; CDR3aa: CATSTGFVTEKLFF
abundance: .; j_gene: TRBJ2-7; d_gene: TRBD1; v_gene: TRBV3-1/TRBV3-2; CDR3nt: TGTGCCAGCAGCCAAGTCGACAGGGGCCGCACCTCCGAGCAGTACTTC; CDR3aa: CASSQVDRGRTSEQYF
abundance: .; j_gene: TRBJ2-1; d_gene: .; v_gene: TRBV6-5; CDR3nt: TGTGCCAGCAGTATGAATGGGGCTACGAAGTTCTTC; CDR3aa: CASSMNGATKFF
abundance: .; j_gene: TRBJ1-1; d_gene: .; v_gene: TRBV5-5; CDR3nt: TGTGCCAGCAGCTTGGTTGGAGGAAGCTCTGAAGCTTTCTTT; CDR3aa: CASSLVGGSSEAFF
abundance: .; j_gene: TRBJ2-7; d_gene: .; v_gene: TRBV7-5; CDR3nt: TGTGTCAGAAGCGTACCGGGACAGGAGGCCTACGAGCAGTACTTC; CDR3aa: CVRSVPGQEAYEQYF
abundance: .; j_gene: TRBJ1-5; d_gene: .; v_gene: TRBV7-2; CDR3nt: TGTGCCAGCAGCCCTTCGGGGGGTGACAATCAGCCCCAGCATTTT; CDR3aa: CASSPSGGDNQPQHF
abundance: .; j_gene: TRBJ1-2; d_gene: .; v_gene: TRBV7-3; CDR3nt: TGTGCCAGCAGCTCCACGGGAGGGCAGCCGAAACTCTATGGCTACACCTTC; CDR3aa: CASSSTGGQPKLYGYTF
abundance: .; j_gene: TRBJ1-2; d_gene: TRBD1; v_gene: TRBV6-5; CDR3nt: TGTGCCAGCAGTTTGGGAAGGCAGGGGGCGGGTGGCTACACCTTC; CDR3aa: CASSLGRQGAGGYTF
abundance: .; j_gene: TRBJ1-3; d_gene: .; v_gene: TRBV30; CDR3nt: TGTGCCTGGAGTGTAGGGGGGGTTTCTGGAAACACCATATATTTT; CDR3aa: CAWSVGGVSGNTIYF
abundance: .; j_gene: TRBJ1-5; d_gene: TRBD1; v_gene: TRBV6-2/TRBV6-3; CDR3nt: TGTGCCAGCAGCCCGCCCCGGGACAGGAAAGGGGTTCAGCCCCAGCATTTT; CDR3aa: CASSPPRDRKGVQPQHF
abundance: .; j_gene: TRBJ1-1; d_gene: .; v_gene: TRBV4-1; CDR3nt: TGCGCCAGCAATACAGGTCAGAGCACTGAAGCTTTCTTT; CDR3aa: CASNTGQSTEAFF
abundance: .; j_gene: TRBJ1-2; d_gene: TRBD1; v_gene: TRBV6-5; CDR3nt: TGTGCCAGCAAAGGACAGGGAAGCTATGGCTACACCTTC; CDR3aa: CASKGQGSYGYTF
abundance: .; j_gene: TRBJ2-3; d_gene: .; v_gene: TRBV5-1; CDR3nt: TGCGCCAGCAGCCGGTTGCTCAGGGGAGATACGCAGTATTTT; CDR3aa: CASSRLLRGDTQYF
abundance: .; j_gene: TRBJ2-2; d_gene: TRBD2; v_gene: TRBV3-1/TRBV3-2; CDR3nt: TGTGCCAGCAGCCAGTCGGGGGGGGCCGGGGAGCTGTTTTTT; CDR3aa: CASSQSGGAGELFF